The TCR beta chain described here comes from a study of blood T cell repertoires in COVID-19. V was clipped by 5 bases and J by 3 bases; unmatched bases: 4. The CDR3 consists of 13 residues. Looked up from germline, CDR1 is SGHDT and CDR2 is YYEEEE. Sequencing used immunoSEQ multiplex PCR; TCRdb keeps in-frame clones, though not all of them. The sample yields about 76,000 clones, roughly 88% seen once. The sample comprised peripheral blood. The sequence derives from a man aged 50-59 years with active COVID-19. This chain joins TRBV5-6 and TRBJ2-5; TRBD1 aligns across 7 bases. CDR3 residues: CASRPDREETQYF. In DNA form, the CDR3 reads TGTGCCAGCAGACCAGACAGGGAAGAGACCCAGTACTTC.